This TCR beta chain was identified in a study of blood T cells in healthy people across ages. Germline V gives CDR1 MNHEY, CDR2 SMNVEV (reference sequence). Trimming cost V 4 bases and J 4 bases; bases outside gene matches: 3. The CDR3 covers 15 residues. Through a sample-barcoded 5' primer and a J-beta primer mix, a second PCR was run for 7 to 11 cycles. MiXCR was run by TCRdb on the 5' RACE reads, yielding one entry per CDR3 protein. The repertoire has 1.5 million to 2 million distinct CDR3 sequences, roughly 50% of them found once; the top ten carry around 2.1%. Only a few counts were recorded for this clonotype.

Input material: blood. The J gene is TRBJ1-4, the V gene TRBV27; TRBD1 aligns across 10 bases. This TCR came from a woman aged 40 to 55 in good health. CDR3: CASSSWTGGNEKLFF. The CDR3 DNA is TGTGCCAGCAGTTCATGGACAGGGGGTAATGAAAAACTGTTTTTT.